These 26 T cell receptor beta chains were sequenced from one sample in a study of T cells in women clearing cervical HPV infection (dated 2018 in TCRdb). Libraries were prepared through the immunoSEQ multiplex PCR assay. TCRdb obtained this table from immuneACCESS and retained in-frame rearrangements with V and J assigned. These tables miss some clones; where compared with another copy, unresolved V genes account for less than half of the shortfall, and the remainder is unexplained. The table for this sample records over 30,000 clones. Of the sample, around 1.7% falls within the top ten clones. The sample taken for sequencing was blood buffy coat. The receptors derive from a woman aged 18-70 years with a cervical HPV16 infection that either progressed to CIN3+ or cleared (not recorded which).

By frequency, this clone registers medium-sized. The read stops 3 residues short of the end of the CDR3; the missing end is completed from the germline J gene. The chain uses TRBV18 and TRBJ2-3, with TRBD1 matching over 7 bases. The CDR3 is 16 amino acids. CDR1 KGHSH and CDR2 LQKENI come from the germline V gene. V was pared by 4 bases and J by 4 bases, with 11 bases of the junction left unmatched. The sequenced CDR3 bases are TGTGCCAGCTCACAACAGGGGTCAGCTTTATCAGATACG. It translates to CASSQQGSALSDT. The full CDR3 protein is CASSQQGSALSDTQYF.

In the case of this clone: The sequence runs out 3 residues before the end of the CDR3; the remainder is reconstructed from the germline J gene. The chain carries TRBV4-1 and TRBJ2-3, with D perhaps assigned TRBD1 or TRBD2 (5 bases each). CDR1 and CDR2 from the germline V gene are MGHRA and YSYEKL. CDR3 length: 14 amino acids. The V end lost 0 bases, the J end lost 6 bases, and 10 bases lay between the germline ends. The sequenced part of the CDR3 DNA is TGCGCCAGCAGCCAAGAAGGGGAGAGGGATACG. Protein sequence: CASSQEGERDT. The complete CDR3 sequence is CASSQEGERDTQYF.

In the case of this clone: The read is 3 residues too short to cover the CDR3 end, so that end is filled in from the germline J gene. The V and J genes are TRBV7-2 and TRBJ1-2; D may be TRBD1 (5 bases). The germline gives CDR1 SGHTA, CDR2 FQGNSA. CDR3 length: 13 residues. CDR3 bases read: TGTGCCAGCAGCCCAGACAGACTCTACGGC. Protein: CASSPDRLYG. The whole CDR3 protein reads CASSPDRLYGYTF.

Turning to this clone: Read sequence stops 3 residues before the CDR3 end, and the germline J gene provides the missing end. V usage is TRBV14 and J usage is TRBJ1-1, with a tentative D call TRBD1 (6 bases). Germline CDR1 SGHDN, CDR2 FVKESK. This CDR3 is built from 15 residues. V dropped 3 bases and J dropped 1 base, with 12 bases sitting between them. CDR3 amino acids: CASSHRQVRNTEAFF. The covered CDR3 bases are TGTGCCAGCAGCCACCGACAGGTTAGGAACACTGAA. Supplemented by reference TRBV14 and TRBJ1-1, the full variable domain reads EAGVTQFPSHSVIEKGQTVTLRCDPISGHDNLYWYRRVMGKEIKFLLHFVKESKQDESGMPNNRFLAERTGGTYSTLKVQPAELEDSGVYFCASSHRQVRNTEAFFGQGTRLTVV.

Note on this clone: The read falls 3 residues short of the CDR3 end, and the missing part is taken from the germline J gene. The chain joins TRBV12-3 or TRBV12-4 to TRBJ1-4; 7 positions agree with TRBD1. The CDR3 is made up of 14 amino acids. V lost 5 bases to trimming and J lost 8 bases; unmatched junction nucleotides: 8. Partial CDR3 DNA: TGTGCCAGCAGTCAAACAGGGGCCCGGGAAAAA. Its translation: CASSQTGAREK. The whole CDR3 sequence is CASSQTGAREKLFF.

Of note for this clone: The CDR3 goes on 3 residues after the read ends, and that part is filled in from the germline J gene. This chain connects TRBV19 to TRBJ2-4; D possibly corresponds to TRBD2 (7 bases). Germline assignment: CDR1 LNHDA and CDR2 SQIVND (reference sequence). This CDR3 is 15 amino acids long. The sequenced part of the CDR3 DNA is TGTGCCAGTAGTATAGATTTATCAGGGGACTATGGT. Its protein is CASSIDLSGDYG. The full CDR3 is CASSIDLSGDYGQYF.

The DNA read from the CDR3 is TGCGCCAGCAGCCAAAAAACGGGACTAGAAAAATACGAG. Translation gives CASSQKTGLEKYE. The whole CDR3 sequence is CASSQKTGLEKYEQYF. The chain recombines TRBV4-1 with TRBJ2-7; 8 bases are a match to TRBD2. The sequence runs out 3 residues before the end of the CDR3; the remainder is reconstructed from the germline J gene. CDR1 MGHRA and CDR2 YSYEKL come from the germline V gene. This CDR3 contains 16 residues. V was pared by 2 bases and J by 4 bases, with 10 bases of the junction left unmatched.

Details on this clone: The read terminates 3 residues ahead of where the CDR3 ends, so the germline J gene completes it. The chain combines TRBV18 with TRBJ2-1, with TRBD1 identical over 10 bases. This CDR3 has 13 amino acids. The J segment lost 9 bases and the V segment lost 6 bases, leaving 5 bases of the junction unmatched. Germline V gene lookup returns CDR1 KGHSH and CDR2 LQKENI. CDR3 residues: CASSRTGGSEQFF. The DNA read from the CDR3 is TGTGCCAGCTCTCGGACAGGGGGGAGTGAG.

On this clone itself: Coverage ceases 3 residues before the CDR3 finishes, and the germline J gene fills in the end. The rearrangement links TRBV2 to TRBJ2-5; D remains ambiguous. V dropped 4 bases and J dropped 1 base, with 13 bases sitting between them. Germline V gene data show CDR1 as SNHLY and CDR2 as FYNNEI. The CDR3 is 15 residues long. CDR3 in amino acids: CASSGKALSQETQYF. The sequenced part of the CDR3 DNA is TGTGCCAGCAGTGGTAAAGCCTTGAGCCAAGAGACC.

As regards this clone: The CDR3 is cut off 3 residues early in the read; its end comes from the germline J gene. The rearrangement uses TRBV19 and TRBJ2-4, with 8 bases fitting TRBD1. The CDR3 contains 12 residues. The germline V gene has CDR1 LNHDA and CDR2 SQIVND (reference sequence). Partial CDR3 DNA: TGTGCCAGTAGTGGACAGGGCTCTGGT. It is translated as CASSGQGSG. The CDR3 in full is CASSGQGSGQYF.

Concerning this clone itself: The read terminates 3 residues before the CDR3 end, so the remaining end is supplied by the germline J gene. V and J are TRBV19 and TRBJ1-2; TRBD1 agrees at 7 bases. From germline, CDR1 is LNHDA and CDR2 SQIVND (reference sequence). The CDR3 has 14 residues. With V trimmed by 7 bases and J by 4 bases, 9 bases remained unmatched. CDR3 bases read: TGTGCCAGTACCCCACAGGGGTCGGGCTATGGC. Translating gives CASTPQGSGYG. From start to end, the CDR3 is CASTPQGSGYGYTF. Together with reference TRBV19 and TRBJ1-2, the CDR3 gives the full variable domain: DGGITQSPKYLFRKEGQNVTLSCEQNLNHDAMYWYRQDPGQGLRLIYYSQIVNDFQKGDIAEGYSVSREKKESFPLTVTSAQKNPTAFYLCASTPQGSGYGYTFGSGTRLTVV.

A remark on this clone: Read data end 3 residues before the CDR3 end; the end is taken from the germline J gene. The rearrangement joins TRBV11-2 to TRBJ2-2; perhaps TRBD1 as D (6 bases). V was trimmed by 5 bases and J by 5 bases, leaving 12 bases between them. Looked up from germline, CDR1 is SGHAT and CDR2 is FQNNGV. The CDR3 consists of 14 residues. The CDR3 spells CASSPRTVTGELFF. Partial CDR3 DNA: TGTGCCAGCAGCCCCCGGACAGTAACCGGGGAG.

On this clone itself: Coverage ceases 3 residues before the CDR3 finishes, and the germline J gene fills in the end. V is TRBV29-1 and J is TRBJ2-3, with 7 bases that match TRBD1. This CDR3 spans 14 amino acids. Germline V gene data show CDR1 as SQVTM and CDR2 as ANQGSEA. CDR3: CSVEVGGLDQPQYF. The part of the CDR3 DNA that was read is TGCAGCGTTGAAGTAGGGGGCCTCGATCAGCCG.

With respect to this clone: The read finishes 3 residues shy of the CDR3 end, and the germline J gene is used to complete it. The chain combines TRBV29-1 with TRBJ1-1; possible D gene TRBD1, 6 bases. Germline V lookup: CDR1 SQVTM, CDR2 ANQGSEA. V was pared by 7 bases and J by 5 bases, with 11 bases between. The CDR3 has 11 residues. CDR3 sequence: CSGVQGTEAFF. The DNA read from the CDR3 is TGCAGCGGGGTACAGGGTACTGAA.

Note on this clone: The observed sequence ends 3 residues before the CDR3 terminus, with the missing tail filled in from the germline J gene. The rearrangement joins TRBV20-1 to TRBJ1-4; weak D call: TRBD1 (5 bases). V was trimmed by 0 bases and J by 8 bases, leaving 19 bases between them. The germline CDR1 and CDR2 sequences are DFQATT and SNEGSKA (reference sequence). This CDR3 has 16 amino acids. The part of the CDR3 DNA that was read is TGCAGTGCTAGAGATCTCTTGGGGAATTCAGGGGAAAAA. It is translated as CSARDLLGNSGEK. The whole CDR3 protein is CSARDLLGNSGEKLFF.

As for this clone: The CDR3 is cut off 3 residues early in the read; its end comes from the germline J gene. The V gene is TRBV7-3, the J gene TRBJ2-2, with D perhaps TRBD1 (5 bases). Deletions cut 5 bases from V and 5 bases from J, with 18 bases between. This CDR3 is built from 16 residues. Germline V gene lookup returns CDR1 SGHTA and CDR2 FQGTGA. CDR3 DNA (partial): TGTGCCAGCAGCCTTACAGGTTTCGGTGGAACCGGGGAG. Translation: CASSLTGFGGTGE. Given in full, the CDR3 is CASSLTGFGGTGELFF.

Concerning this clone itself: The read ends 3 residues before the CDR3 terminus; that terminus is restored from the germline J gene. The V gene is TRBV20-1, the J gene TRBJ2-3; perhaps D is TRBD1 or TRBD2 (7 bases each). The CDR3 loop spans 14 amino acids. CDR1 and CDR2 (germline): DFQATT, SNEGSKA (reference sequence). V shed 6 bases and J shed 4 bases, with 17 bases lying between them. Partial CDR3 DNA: TGCAGTGCCGCAAAGGGGAGGGGGCCAGATACG. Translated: CSAAKGRGPDT. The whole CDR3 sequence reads CSAAKGRGPDTQYF.

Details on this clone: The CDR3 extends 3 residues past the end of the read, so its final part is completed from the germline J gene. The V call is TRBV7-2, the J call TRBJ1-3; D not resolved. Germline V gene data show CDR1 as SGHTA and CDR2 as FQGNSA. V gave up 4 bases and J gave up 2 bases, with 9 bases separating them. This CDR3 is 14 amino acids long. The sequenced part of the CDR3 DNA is TGTGCCAGCAGCTGGGCCGGGGCTGGAAACACC. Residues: CASSWAGAGNT. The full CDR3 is CASSWAGAGNTIYF.

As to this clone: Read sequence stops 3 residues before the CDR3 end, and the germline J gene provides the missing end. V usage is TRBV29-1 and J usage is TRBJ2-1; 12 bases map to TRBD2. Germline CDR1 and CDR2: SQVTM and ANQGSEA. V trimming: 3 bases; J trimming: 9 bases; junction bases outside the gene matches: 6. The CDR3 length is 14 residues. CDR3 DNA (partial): TGCAGCGTTGACCTAGCGGGGGGGCGGGGTGAG. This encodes CSVDLAGGRGE. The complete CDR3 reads CSVDLAGGRGEQFF.

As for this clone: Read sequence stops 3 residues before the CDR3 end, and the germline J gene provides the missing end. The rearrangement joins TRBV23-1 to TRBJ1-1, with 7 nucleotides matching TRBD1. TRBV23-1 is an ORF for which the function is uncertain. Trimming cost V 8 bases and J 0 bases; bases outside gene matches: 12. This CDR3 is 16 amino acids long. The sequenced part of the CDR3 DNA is TGCGCCAGCCCCAGGGGGATTCTCGGAGTGAACACTGAA. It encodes CASPRGILGVNTE. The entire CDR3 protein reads CASPRGILGVNTEAFF.

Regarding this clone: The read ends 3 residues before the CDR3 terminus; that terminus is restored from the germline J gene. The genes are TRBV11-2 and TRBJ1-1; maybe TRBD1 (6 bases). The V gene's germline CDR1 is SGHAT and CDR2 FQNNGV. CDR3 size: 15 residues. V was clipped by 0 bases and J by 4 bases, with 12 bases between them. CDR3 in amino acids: CASSLDQGQSTEAFF. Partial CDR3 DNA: TGTGCCAGCAGCTTAGATCAAGGACAGTCCACTGAA.

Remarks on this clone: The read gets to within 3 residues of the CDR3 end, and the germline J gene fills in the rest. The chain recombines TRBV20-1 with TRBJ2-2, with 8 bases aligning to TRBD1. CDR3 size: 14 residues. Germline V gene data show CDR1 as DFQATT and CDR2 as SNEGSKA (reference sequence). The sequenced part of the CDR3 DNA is TGCAGTGTCACGGCCTCGACAGGGGCTGAAAAG. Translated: CSVTASTGAEK. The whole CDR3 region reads CSVTASTGAEKLFF.

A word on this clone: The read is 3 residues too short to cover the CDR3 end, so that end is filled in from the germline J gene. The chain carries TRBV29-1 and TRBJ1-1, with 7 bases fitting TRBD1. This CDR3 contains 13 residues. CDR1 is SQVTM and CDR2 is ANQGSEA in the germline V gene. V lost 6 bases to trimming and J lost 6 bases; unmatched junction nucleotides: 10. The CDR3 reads CSVAPGQGAEAFF. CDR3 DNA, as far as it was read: TGCAGCGTCGCTCCTGGCCAGGGGGCTGAA. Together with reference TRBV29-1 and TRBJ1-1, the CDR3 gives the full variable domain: SAVISQKPSRDICQRGTSLTIQCQVDSQVTMMFWYRQQPGQSLTLIATANQGSEATYESGFVIDKFPISRPNLTFSTLTVSNMSPEDSSIYLCSVAPGQGAEAFFGQGTRLTVV.

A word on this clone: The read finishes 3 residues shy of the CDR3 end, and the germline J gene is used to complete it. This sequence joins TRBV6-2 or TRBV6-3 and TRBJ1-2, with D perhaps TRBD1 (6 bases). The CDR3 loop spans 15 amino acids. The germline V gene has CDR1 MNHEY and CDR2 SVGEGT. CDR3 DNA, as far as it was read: TGTGCCAGCAGTTACCTGGGACACCTCTCCTACGAC. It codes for CASSYLGHLSYD. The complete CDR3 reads CASSYLGHLSYDYTF.

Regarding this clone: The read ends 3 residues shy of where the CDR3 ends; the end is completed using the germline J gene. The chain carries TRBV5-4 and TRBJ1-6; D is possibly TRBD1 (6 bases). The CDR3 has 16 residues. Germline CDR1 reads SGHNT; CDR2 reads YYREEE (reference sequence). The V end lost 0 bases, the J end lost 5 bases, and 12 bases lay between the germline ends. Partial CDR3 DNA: TGTGCCAGCAGCTTGGCTGGGGGCCCTAATAATTCACCC. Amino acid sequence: CASSLAGGPNNSP. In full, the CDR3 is CASSLAGGPNNSPLHF.

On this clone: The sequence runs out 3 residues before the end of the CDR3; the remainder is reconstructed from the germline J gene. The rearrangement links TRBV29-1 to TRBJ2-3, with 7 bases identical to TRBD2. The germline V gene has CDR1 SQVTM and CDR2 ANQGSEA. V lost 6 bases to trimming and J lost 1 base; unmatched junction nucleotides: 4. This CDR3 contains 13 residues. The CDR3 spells CSVRAGGTDTQYF. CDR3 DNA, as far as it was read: TGCAGCGTCCGGGCGGGAGGCACAGATACG.